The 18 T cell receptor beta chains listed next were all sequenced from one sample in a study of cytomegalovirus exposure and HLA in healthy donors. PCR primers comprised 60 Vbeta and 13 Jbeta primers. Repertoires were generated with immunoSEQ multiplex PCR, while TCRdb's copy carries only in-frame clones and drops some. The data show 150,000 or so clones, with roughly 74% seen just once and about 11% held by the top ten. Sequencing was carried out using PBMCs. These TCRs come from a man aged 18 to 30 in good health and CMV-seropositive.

CDR3 bases: TGTGCCAGCAGCTTAGGACAGGGGGGGGCTAGCTCCTACGAGCAGTACTTC. It translates to CASSLGQGGASSYEQYF. The chain has TRBV7-8 and TRBJ2-7, with TRBD1 matching 9 bases. Germline V gene lookup returns CDR1 SGHVS and CDR2 FQNEAQ. Losses at the gene ends were 1 base for V and 0 bases for J; bases not matched to a gene: 7. The CDR3 contains 17 residues.

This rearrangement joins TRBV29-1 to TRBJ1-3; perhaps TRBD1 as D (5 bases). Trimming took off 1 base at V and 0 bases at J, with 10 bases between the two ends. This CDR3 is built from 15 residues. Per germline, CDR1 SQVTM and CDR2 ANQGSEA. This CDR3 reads CSVEGGSLSGNTIYF. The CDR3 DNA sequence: TGCAGCGTTGAAGGGGGCTCACTCTCTGGAAACACCATATATTTT.

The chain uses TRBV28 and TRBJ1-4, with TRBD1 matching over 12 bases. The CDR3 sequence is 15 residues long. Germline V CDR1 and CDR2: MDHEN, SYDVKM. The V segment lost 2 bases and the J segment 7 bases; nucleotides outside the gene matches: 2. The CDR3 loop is CASSLGTGGFEKLFF. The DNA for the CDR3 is TGTGCCAGCAGTTTAGGGACAGGGGGCTTTGAAAAACTGTTTTTT.

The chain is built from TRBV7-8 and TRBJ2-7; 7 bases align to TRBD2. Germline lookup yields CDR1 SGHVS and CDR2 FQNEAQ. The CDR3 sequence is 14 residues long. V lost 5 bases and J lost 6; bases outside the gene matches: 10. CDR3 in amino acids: CASSPGLGDSEQYF. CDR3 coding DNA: TGTGCCAGCAGCCCTGGACTAGGGGATTCCGAGCAGTACTTC.

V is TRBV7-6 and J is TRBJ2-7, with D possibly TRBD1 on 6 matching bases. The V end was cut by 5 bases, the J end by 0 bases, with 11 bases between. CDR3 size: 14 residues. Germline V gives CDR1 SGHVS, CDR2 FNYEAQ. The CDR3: CASSIGQSSYEQYF. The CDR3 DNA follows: TGTGCCAGCAGCATCGGACAGAGCTCCTACGAGCAGTACTTC.

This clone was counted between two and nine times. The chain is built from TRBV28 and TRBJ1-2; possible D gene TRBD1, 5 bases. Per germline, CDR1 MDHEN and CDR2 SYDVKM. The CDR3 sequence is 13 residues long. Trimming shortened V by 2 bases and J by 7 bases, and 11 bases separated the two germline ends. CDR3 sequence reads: CASSLNQGGGYTF. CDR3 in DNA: TGTGCCAGCAGTTTAAACCAGGGAGGTGGCTACACCTTC.

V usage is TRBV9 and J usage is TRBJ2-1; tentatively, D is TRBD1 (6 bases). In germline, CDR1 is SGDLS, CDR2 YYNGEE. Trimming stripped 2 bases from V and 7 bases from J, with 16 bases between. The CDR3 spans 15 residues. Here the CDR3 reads CASSVSGDTLNEQFF. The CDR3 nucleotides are TGTGCCAGCAGCGTTTCCGGGGACACCCTTAATGAGCAGTTCTTC.

Written as DNA, the CDR3 is TGTGCCAGCAGCTCAGGGGCCAGGAGCAGCAATCAGCCCCAGCATTTT. As protein: CASSSGARSSNQPQHF. V is TRBV7-8 and J is TRBJ1-5; D perhaps matches TRBD1 (6 bases). This CDR3 is built from 16 residues. V lost 4 bases and J 1 base, leaving 14 bases between the germline ends. Per germline, CDR1 SGHVS and CDR2 FQNEAQ.

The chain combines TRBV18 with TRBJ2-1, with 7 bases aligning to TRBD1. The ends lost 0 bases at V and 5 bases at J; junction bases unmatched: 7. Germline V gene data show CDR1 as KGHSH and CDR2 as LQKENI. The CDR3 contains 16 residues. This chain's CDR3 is CASSPPFGQEDNEQFF. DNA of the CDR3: TGTGCCAGCTCACCACCTTTCGGACAGGAGGACAATGAGCAGTTCTTC.

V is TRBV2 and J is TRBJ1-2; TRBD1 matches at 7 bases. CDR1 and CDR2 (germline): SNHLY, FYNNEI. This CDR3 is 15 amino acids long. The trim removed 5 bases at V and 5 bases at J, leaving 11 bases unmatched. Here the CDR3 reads CASSRSDRDWYGYTF. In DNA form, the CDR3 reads TGTGCCAGCAGTCGTAGTGACAGGGATTGGTATGGCTACACCTTC.

The CDR3 loop reads CASSQVWGGPLGNTIYF. The CDR3, as DNA: TGCGCCAGCAGCCAAGTCTGGGGGGGGCCGTTAGGAAACACCATATATTTT. This chain joins TRBV4-1 and TRBJ1-3; possible D gene TRBD1, 6 bases. CDR3 size: 17 residues. V dropped 1 base and J dropped 4 bases, with 17 bases sitting between them. Germline assignment: CDR1 MGHRA and CDR2 YSYEKL.

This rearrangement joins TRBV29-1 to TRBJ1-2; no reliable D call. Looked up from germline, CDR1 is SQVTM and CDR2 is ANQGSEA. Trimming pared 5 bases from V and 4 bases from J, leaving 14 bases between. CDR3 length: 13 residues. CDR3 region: CSVSRVLSYGYTF. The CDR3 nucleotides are TGCAGCGTTTCTCGGGTACTAAGCTATGGCTACACCTTC.

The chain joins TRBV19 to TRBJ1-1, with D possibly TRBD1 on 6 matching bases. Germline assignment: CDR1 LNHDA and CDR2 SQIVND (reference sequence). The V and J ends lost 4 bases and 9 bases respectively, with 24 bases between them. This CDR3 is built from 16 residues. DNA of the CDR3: TGTGCCAGTAGTACCAACCTAATCGGGACACCGTCTAAAGCTTTCTTT. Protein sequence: CASSTNLIGTPSKAFF.

The chain's CDR3 is CASSLGTSGSRDIQYF. In DNA form, the CDR3 reads TGTGCCAGCAGTTTAGGGACTAGCGGGAGCAGAGACATTCAGTACTTC. The rearrangement uses TRBV28 and TRBJ2-4; 14 bases are a match to TRBD2. The junction had 5 bases not matched to a gene; V was cut back by 2 bases and J by 8 bases. Germline CDR1 and CDR2: MDHEN and SYDVKM. The CDR3 has 16 residues.

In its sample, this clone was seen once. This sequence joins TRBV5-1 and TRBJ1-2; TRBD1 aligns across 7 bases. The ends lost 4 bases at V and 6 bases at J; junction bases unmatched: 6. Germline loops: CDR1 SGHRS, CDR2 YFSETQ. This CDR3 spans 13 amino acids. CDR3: CASSRDREDGYTF. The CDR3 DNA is TGCGCCAGCAGCCGAGACAGGGAGGATGGCTACACCTTC.

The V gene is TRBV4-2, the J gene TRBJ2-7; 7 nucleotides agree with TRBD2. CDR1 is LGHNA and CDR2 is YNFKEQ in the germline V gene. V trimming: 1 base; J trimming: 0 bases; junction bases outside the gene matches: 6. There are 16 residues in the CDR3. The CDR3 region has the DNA TGTGCCAGCAGCCAAGCCCACAGCGGGGTCTCCTACGAGCAGTACTTC. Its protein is CASSQAHSGVSYEQYF.

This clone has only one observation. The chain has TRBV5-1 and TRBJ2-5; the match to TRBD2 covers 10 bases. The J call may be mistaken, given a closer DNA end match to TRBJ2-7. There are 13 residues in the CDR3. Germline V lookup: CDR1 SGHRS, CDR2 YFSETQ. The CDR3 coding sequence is TGCGCCAGCCGAGGGACTAGCGCCTACGAGCAGTACTTC. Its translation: CASRGTSAYEQYF.

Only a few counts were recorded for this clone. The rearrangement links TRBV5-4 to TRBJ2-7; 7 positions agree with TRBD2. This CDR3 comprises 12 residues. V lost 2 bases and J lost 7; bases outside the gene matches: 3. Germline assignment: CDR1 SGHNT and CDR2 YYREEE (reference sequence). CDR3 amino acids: CASSLGAGEQYF. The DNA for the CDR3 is TGTGCCAGCAGCTTAGGAGCGGGAGAGCAGTACTTC.